This TCR beta chain was retrieved from a study of early T cells in non-severe SARS-CoV-2 infection. About the research overall: The chains were unpaired, and the sequenced material was bulk RNA from unsorted whole blood. Points from the study as a whole: VDJdb-based matching was biased toward anti-spike CD8 responses and missed private and CD4 specificities.

This clonotype was counted a few times. Antigen: not known. The protocol attached unique molecular identifiers to individual cDNA molecules. Each CDR3 protein gets one entry after TCRdb re-called the 5' RACE reads with MiXCR. The sample carries about 50,000 distinct CDR3 sequences, under 12% recorded once. The sequence was obtained from an adult who was a healthcare worker with PCR-confirmed SARS-CoV-2 infection or an uninfected control (not recorded which). The material sequenced was whole blood.

The CDR3 loop reads CASRDRVTSEQYF. The DNA of the CDR3 is TGTGCCAGCCGAGACAGGGTAACGAGCGAGCAGTACTTC. The V call is TRBV11-2, the J call TRBJ2-7; 7 bases fit TRBD1. V shed 8 bases, J shed 6 bases, and the junction held 10 bases outside the gene matches. The CDR3 runs to 13 residues. Germline CDR1 and CDR2: SGHAT and FQNNGV.